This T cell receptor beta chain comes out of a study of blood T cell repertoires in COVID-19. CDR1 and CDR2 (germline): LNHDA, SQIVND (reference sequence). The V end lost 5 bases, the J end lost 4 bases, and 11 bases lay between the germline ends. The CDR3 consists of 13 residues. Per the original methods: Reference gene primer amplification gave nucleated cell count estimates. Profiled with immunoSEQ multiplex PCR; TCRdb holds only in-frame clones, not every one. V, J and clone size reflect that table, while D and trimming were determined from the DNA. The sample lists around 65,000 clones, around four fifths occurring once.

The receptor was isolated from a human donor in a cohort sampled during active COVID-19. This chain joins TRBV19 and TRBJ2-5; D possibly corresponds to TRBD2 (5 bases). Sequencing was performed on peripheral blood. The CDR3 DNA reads TGTGCCAGTAGTCCCCGGGATGGAGAGACCCAGTACTTC. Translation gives CASSPRDGETQYF.